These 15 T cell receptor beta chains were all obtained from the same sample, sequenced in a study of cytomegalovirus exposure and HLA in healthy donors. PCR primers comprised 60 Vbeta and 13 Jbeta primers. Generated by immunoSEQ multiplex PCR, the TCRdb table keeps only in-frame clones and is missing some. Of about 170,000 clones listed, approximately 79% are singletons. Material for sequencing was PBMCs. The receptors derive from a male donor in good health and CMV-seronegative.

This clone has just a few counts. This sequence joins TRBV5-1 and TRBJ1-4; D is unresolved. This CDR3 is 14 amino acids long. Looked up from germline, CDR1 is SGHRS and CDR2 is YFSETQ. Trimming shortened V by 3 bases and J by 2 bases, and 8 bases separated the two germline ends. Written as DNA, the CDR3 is TGCGCCAGCAGCTCGGAGTCTACTAATGAAAAACTGTTTTTT. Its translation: CASSSESTNEKLFF.

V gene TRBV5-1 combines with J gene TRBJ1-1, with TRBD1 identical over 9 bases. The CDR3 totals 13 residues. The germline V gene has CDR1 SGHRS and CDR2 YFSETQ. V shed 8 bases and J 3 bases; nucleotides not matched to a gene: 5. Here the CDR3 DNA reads TGCGCCAGTAGACAGGGGGAGGACACTGAAGCTTTCTTT. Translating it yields CASRQGEDTEAFF.

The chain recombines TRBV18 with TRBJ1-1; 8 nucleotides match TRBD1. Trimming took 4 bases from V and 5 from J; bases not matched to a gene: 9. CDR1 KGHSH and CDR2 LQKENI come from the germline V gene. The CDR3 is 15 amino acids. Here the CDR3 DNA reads TGTGCCAGCTCACAATCGACAGGGGTACTTACTGAAGCTTTCTTT. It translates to CASSQSTGVLTEAFF.

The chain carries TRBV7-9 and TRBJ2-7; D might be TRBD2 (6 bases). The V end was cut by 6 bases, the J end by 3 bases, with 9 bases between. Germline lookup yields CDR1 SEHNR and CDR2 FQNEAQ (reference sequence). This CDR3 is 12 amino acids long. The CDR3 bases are TGTGCCAGCAGTTCGGAGGGCTACGAGCAGTACTTC. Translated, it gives CASSSEGYEQYF.

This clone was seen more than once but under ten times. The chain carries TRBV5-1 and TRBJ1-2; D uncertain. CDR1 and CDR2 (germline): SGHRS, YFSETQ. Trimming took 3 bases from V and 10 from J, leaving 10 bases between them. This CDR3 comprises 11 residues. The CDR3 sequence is CASSSQSNYTF. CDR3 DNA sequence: TGCGCCAGCAGCTCCCAAAGCAACTACACCTTC.

CDR3 sequence reads: CASSTDREYSEAFF. CDR3 DNA: TGTGCCAGTAGTACTGACAGGGAGTATTCTGAAGCTTTCTTT. The rearrangement joins TRBV19 to TRBJ1-1, with 7 bases matching TRBD1. Trimming removed 4 bases from V and 6 bases from J; junction bases left unmatched: 8. CDR3 length: 14 residues. From germline, CDR1 is LNHDA and CDR2 SQIVND (reference sequence). Looking up the rest from reference TRBV19 and TRBJ1-1 gives the full variable domain: DGGITQSPKYLFRKEGQNVTLSCEQNLNHDAMYWYRQDPGQGLRLIYYSQIVNDFQKGDIAEGYSVSREKKESFPLTVTSAQKNPTAFYLCASSTDREYSEAFFGQGTRLTVV.

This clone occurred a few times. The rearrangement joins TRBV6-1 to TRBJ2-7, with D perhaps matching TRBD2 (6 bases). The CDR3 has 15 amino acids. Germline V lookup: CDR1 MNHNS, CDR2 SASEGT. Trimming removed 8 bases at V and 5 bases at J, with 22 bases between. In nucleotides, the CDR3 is TGTGCCAGCTCCCCTGGGTGGGGGGAAGTCCACGAGCAGTACTTC. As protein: CASSPGWGEVHEQYF.

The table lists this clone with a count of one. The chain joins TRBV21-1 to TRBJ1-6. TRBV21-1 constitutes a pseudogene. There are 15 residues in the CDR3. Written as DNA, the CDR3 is TGTGCCAGCAGAAAAGTTAGCTCCTATAATTCACCCCTCCACTTT. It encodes CASRKVSSYNSPLHF.

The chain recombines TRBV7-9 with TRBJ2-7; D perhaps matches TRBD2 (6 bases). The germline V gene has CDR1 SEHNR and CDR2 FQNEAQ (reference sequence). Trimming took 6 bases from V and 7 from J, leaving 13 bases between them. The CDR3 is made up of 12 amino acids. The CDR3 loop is CASRSRRGEQYF. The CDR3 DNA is TGTGCCAGCAGATCTCGCCGGGGGGAGCAGTACTTC.

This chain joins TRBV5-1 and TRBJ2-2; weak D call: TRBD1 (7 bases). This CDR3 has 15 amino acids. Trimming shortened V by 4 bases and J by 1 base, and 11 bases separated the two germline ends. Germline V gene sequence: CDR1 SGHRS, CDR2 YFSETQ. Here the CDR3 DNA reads TGCGCCAGCAGCGGGAGGACAGGGAACACCGGGGAGCTGTTTTTT. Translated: CASSGRTGNTGELFF.

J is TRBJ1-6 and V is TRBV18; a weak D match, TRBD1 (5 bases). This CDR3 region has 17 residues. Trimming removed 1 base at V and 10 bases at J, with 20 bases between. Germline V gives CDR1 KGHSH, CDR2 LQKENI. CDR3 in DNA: TGTGCCAGCTCACCACGTATGGGCCGAACGGAGGGGTCACCCCTCCACTTT. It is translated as CASSPRMGRTEGSPLHF.

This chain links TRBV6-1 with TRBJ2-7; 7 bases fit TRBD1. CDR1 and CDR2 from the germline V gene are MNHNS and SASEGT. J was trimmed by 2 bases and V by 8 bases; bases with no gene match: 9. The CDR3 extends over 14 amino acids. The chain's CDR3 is CASLGQGVPYEQYF. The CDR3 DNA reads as TGTGCCAGCCTTGGCCAGGGGGTTCCCTACGAGCAGTACTTC.

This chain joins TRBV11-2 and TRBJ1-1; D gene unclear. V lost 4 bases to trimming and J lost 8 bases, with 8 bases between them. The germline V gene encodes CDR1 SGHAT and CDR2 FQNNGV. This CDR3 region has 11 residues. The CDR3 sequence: CASSSYLEAFF. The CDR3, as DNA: TGTGCCAGCAGCTCCTATTTAGAAGCTTTCTTT.

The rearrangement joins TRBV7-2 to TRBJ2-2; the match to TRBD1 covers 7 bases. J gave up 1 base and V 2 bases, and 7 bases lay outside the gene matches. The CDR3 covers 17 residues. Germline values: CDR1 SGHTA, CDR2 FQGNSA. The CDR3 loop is CASSLTPTGLNTGELFF. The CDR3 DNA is TGTGCCAGCAGCTTAACCCCGACAGGGTTGAACACCGGGGAGCTGTTTTTT.

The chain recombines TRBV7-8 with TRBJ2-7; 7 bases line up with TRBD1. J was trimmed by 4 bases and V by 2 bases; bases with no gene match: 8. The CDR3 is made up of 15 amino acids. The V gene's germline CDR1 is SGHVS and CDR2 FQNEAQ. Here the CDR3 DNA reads TGTGCCAGCAGCTTACAGGGGGTAGTGATGTACGAGCAGTACTTC. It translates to CASSLQGVVMYEQYF. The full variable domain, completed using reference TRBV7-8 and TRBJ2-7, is GAGVSQSPRYKVAKRGQDVALRCDPISGHVSLFWYQQALGQGPEFLTYFQNEAQLDKSGLPSDRFFAERPEGSVSTLKIQRTQQEDSAVYLCASSLQGVVMYEQYFGPGTRLTVT.